Included here is one T cell receptor (beta chain) sequence, with context. What it binds is unknown. This specimen comes from a study of beta chain features in type 1 diabetes. Study as a whole: Cell yields, gender and age were similar in healthy donors and patients.

Expressed TCRB transcripts were sequenced after all isolated RNA was converted to cDNA. Profiled with immunoSEQ multiplex PCR; TCRdb holds only in-frame clones, not every one. In the table there are about 160,000 clones, around 8% of which are singletons. Study-level results: People with Type 1 diabetes carried modestly yet significantly shorter TCRB CDR3s in all four CD4+ subsets. HLA influence on TCRB rearrangement stayed unresolved here.

CDR3 size: 13 residues. Deletions cut 6 bases from V and 1 base from J, with 12 bases between. Germline V CDR1 and CDR2: SQVTM, ANQGSEA. The chain couples TRBV29-1 to TRBJ1-1; no clear D. This receptor was obtained from a woman aged 40 to 50 with type 1 diabetes. The sequencing input was central memory CD4+ T cells from blood. This chain's CDR3 is CSVQGGGNTEAFF. CDR3 coding DNA: TGCAGCGTCCAAGGAGGTGGGAACACTGAAGCTTTCTTT.